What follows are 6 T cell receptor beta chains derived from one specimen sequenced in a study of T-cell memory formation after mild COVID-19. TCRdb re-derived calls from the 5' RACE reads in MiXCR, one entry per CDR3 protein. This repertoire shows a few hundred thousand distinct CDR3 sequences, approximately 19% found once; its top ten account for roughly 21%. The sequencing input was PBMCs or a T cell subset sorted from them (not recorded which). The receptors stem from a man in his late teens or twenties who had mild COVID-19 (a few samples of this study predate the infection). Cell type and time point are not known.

CDR3 in amino acids: CASSQTRLNTEAFF. The CDR3 DNA reads TGTGCCAGCAGCCAGACACGTTTGAACACTGAAGCTTTCTTT. The rearrangement links TRBV7-9 to TRBJ1-1; D ambiguous. V lost 5 bases and J lost 0, with 10 bases in between. Per the germline V gene, CDR1 is SEHNR and CDR2 is FQNEAQ (reference sequence). CDR3 length equals 14 residues. Supplemented by reference TRBV7-9 and TRBJ1-1, the full variable domain reads DTGVSQNPRHKITKRGQNVTFRCDPISEHNRLYWYRQTLGQGPEFLTYFQNEAQLEKSRLLSDRFSAERPKGSFSTLEIQRTEQGDSAMYLCASSQTRLNTEAFFGQGTRLTVV.

The CDR3 here is CASSSGQRPELFF. CDR3 DNA: TGCGCCAGCAGTTCGGGCCAGCGCCCGGAGCTGTTTTTT. This sequence joins TRBV5-1 and TRBJ2-2; D is undetermined. The CDR3 is 13 amino acids. Deletions cut 5 bases from V and 10 bases from J, with 15 bases between. Germline lookup yields CDR1 SGHRS and CDR2 YFSETQ.

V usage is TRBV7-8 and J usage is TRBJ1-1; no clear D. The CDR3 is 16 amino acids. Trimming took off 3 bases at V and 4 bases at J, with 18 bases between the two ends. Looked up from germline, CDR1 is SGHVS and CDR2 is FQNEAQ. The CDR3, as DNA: TGTGCCAGCAGCTTTGGCCAGGCGGTAGGGAGCACTGAAGCTTTCTTT. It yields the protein CASSFGQAVGSTEAFF.

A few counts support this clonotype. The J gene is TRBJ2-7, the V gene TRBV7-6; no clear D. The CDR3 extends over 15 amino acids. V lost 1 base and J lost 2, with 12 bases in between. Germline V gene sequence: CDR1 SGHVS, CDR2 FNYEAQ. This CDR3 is CASSLGIGFTYEQYV. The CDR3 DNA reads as TGTGCCAGCAGCTTAGGTATCGGGTTTACCTACGAGCAGTACGTC.

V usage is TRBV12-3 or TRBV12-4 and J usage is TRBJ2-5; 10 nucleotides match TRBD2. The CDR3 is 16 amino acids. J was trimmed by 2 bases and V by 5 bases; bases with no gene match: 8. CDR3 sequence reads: CASSPRGLAEQETQYF. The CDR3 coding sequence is TGTGCCAGCAGTCCTCGCGGACTAGCGGAGCAAGAGACCCAGTACTTC.

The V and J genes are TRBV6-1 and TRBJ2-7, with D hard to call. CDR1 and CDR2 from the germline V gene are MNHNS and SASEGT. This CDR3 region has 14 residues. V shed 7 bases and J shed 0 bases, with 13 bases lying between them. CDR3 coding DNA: TGTGCCAGCATATCGGTGGGAAGCTCCTACGAGCAGTACGTC. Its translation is CASISVGSSYEQYV.